The rows below give T cell receptor beta chains drawn from one sample of a study of blood T cell repertoires in COVID-19. The data were produced by immunoSEQ multiplex PCR, yet TCRdb's version contains in-frame clones alone and is incomplete. Seen here are roughly 250,000 clones, around 82% observed once, and the top ten hold 4% to 5.5%. The sequenced sample was peripheral blood. The receptors here all came from a man between 45 and 60 years old with active or convalescent COVID-19. The CDR3 runs from the conserved cysteine through the conserved F or W. A D gene is named only where the DNA matches it firmly. Size is omitted from some rows. Given values are once, few, many or a class for expanded clones.

d_call j_call v_call clone_size cdr3_aa cdr3_nt
TRBD1 TRBJ1-2 TRBV7-9 NA CASSLGTGGYLYGYTF TGTGCCAGCAGCCTAGGAACAGGGGGTTATCTCTATGGCTACACCTTC
NA TRBJ1-1 TRBV12-5 NA CASGLAPTGLNTEAFF TGTGCTAGTGGTTTGGCCCCGACAGGATTGAACACTGAAGCTTTCTTT
TRBD1 TRBJ2-1 TRBV7-9 NA CASLGQGYNEQFF TGTGCCAGCTTGGGACAGGGCTACAATGAGCAGTTCTTC
NA TRBJ1-1 TRBV5-1 NA CASSWRQGQSEAFF TGCGCCAGCAGCTGGCGGCAGGGGCAATCTGAAGCTTTCTTT
TRBD1 TRBJ1-2 TRBV7-9 NA CASSPGGEAYGYTF TGTGCCAGCAGCCCAGGGGGCGAGGCCTATGGCTACACCTTC
TRBD1 TRBJ2-7 TRBV6-5 NA CASRAGTGYSEQYF TGTGCCAGCAGGGCCGGGACAGGGTACTCCGAGCAGTACTTC
TRBD1 TRBJ1-4 TRBV30 NA CAWSADRGEKLFF TGTGCCTGGAGTGCCGACAGGGGTGAAAAACTGTTTTTT
NA TRBJ2-7 TRBV9 NA CASSVGGANEQYF TGTGCCAGCAGCGTAGGGGGCGCGAACGAGCAGTACTTC
NA TRBJ1-1 TRBV5-6 NA CASSLNGEAWDTEAFF TGTGCCAGCAGCTTGAACGGGGAGGCATGGGACACTGAAGCTTTCTTT
NA TRBJ2-7 TRBV5-1 few CASSLEGTGTYEQYF TGCGCCAGCAGCTTGGAGGGGACTGGGACCTACGAGCAGTACTTC
NA TRBJ1-2 TRBV18 NA CASSPEAGNYYGYTF TGTGCCAGCTCACCAGAAGCAGGGAACTACTATGGCTACACCTTC
TRBD1 TRBJ1-2 TRBV28 NA CASSPGSGTARGYTF TGTGCCAGCAGTCCAGGGTCCGGGACAGCACGTGGCTACACCTTC